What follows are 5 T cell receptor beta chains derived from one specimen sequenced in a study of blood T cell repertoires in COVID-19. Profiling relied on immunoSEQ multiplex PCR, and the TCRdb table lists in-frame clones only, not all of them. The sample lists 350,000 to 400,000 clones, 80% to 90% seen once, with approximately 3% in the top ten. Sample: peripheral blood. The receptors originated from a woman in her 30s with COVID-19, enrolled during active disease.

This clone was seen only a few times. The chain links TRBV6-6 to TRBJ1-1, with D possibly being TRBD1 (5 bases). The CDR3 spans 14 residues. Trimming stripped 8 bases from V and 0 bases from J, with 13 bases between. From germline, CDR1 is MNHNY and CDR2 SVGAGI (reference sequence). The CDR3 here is CASYRQQMNTEAFF. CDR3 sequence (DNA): TGTGCCAGCTACAGGCAGCAAATGAACACTGAAGCTTTCTTT.

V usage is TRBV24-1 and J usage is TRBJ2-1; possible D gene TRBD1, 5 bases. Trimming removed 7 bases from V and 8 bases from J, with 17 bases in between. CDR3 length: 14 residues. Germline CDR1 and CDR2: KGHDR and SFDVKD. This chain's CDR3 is CATRDGREVDEQFF. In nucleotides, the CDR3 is TGTGCCACCAGGGATGGCAGGGAAGTAGATGAGCAGTTCTTC.

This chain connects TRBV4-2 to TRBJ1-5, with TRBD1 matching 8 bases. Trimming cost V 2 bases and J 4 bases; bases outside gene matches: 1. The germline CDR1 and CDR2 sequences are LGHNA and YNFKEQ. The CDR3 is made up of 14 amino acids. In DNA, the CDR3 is TGTGCCAGCAGCCAACGACAGGGGAATCAGCCCCAGCATTTT. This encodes CASSQRQGNQPQHF.

CDR3 residues: CASSPSGGSSYNEQFF. The CDR3 DNA is TGTGCCAGCAGCCCCTCGGGGGGGAGCTCCTACAATGAGCAGTTCTTC. This rearrangement joins TRBV9 to TRBJ2-1; 8 bases fit TRBD2. This CDR3 is built from 16 residues. The V gene's germline CDR1 is SGDLS and CDR2 YYNGEE. V was pared by 4 bases and J by 0 bases, with 6 bases of the junction left unmatched.

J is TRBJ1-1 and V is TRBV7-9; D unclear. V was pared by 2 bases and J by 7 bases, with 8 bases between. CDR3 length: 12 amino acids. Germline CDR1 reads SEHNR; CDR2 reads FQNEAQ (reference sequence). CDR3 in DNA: TGTGCCAGCAGCTTATGGCGGGTTGAAGCTTTCTTT. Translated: CASSLWRVEAFF.